This TCR beta chain emerged from a study of T cells after yellow fever vaccination. This clonotype has a count of ten or more. Antigen unknown. TCRdb independently ran MiXCR on the 5' RACE reads; one entry per CDR3 protein. The profile shows about 30,000 distinct CDR3 sequences, 4.4% of them singletons. V gave up 1 base and J gave up 0 bases, with 7 bases separating them. CDR3 length equals 14 residues. CDR1 and CDR2 (germline): LNHNV, YYDKDF (reference sequence). Study results and limitations: Post-booster repertoires again held most primary-vaccination clones (about 95% CD4, just under 90% CD8). Abundant clonotypes from the bulk population could contaminate FACS-sorted repertoires. Some clonotypes, a small share, were shared between CD4 and CD8 compartments. Though weaker, the secondary response peaked faster, on day 5 versus 15.

Specimen: CD8+ T cells sorted from PBMCs, collected 5 days after the yellow fever booster vaccination. The source is a man in his thirties or forties who received the YFV17D yellow fever vaccine. The chain uses TRBV15 and TRBJ2-7, with D perhaps TRBD1 (6 bases). The CDR3 DNA reads as TGTGCCACCAGCAGAGGGGACACCTCCTACGAGCAGTACTTC. Protein product: CATSRGDTSYEQYF.